This TCR beta chain came from a study of blood T cell repertoires in COVID-19. Here immunoSEQ multiplex PCR was the method, and the copy in TCRdb shows in-frame clones only, minus some. The sample lists some 200,000 clones; approximately 94% were seen once. Germline values: CDR1 LNHDA, CDR2 SQIVND (reference sequence). V shed 10 bases and J 5 bases; nucleotides not matched to a gene: 11. This CDR3 comprises 14 residues. The clonotype was recovered from a young man with COVID-19, enrolled during active disease. Sequenced sample: peripheral blood. This chain links TRBV19 with TRBJ1-5; 7 bases are a match to TRBD1. CDR3 DNA sequence: TGTGCCACCCTCAGGGGGGCTGGGGATCAGCCCCAGCATTTT. It codes for CATLRGAGDQPQHF.